This T cell receptor beta chain was found in a study of radiation and T cells in renal cell carcinoma. The V gene lost 4 bases and the J gene lost 0 bases, with 13 bases spanning the gap. The CDR3 consists of 16 residues. Germline V CDR1 and CDR2: SGHDN, FVKESK. Time point reported: blood 2 weeks post-SBRT. As for treatment: 15 Gy SBRT to primary tumor, nephrectomy 4 weeks later. Assay: immunoSEQ multiplex PCR; the TCRdb copy retains only in-frame clones and omits some. The sample lists about 26,000 clones, over 75% occurring once. The chain is built from TRBV14 and TRBJ2-1, with a possible D match to TRBD2 (5 bases). The receptor's source is a man in his 60s with renal cell carcinoma. Sample: blood, taken from a patient whose treatment included radiotherapy and nephrectomy. CDR3 sequence (DNA): TGTGCCAGCAGCCCCCCGGGGAGAGGCTCCTACAATGAGCAGTTCTTC. Translating gives CASSPPGRGSYNEQFF.